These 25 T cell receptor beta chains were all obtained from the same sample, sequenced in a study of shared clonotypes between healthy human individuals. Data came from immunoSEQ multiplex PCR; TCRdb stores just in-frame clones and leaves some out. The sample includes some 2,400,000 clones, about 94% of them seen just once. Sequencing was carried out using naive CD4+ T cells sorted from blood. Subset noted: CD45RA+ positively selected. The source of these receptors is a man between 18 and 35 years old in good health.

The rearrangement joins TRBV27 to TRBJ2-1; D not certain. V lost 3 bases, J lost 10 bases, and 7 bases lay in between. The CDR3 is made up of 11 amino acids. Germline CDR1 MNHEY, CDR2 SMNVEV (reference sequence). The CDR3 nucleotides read TGTGCCAGCAGTTTTGGTAAAGAGCAGTTCTTC. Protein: CASSFGKEQFF.

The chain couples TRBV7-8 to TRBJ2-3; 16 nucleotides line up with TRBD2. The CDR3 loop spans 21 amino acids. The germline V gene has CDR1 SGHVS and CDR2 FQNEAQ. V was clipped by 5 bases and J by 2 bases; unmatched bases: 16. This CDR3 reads CASSPPPLGLAGGPPTDTQYF. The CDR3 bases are TGTGCCAGCAGCCCGCCCCCATTGGGACTAGCGGGAGGGCCCCCCACAGATACGCAGTATTTT.

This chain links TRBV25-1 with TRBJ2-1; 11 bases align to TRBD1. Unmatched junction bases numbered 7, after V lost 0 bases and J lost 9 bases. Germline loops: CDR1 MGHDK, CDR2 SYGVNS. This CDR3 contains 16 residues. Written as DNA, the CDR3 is TGTGCCAGCAGTGAATATCGGACAGGGGGCGAGGGTGAGCAGTTCTTC. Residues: CASSEYRTGGEGEQFF.

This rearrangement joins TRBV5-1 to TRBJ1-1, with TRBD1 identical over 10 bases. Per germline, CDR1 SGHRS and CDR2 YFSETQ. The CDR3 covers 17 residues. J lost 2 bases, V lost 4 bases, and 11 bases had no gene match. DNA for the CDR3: TGCGCCAGCAGCCACACGGGGACAGGGGTTAAAAACACTGAAGCTTTCTTT. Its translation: CASSHTGTGVKNTEAFF.

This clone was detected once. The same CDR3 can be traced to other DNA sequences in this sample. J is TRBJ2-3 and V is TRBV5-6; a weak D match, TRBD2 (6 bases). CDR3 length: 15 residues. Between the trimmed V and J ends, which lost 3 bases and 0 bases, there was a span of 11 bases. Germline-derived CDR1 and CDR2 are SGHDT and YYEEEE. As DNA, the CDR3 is TGTGCCAGCAGCTCCTCCGGGACTAGCACAGATACGCAGTATTTT. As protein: CASSSSGTSTDTQYF.

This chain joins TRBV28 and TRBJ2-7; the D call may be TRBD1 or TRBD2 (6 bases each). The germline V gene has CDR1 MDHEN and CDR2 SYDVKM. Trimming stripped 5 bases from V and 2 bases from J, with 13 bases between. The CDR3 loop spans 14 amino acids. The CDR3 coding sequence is TGTGCCAGCAGTCCCCAACGGGGGCCCTACGAGCAGTACTTC. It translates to CASSPQRGPYEQYF.

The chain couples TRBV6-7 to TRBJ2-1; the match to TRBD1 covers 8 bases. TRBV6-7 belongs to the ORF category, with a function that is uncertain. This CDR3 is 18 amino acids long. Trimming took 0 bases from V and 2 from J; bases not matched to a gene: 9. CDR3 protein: CASSYSRGPGGPYNEQFF. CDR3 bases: TGTGCCAGCAGTTACTCGAGAGGGCCAGGGGGCCCCTACAATGAGCAGTTCTTC.

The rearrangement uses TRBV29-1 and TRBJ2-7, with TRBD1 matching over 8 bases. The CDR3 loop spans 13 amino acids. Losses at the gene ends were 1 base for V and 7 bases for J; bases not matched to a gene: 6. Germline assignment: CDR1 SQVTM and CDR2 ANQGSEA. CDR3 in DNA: TGCAGCGTTGAAGTTCAGGGGGCGGGAGAGCAGTACTTC. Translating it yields CSVEVQGAGEQYF.

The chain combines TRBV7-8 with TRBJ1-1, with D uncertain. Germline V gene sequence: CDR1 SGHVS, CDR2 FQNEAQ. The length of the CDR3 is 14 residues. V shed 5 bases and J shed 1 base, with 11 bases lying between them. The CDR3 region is CASSTQTRNTEAFF. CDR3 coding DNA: TGTGCCAGCAGCACTCAGACGAGGAACACTGAAGCTTTCTTT.

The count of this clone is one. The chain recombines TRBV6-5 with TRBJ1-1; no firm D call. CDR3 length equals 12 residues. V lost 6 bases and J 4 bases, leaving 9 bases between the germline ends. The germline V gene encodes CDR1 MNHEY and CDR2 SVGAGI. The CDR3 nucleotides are TGTGCCAGCAGCGGGGTGGGCACTGAAGCTTTCTTT. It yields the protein CASSGVGTEAFF.

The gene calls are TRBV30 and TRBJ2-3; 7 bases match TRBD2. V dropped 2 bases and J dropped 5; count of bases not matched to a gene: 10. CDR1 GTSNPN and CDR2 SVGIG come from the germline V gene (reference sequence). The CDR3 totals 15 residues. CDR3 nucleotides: TGTGCCTGGAGTCCGCAGTTGGGCGGGGGAGATACGCAGTATTTT. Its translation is CAWSPQLGGGDTQYF.

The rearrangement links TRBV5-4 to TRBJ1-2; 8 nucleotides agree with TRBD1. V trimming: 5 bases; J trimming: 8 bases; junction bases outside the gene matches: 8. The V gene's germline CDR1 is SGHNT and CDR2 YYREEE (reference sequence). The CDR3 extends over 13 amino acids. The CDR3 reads CASRMAGGGGYTF. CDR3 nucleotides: TGTGCCAGCAGGATGGCAGGGGGCGGGGGCTACACCTTC. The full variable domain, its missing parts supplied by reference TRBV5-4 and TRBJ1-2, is ETGVTQSPTHLIKTRGQQVTLRCSSQSGHNTVSWYQQALGQGPQFIFQYYREEENGRGNFPPRFSGLQFPNYSSELNVNALELDDSALYLCASRMAGGGGYTFGSGTRLTVV.

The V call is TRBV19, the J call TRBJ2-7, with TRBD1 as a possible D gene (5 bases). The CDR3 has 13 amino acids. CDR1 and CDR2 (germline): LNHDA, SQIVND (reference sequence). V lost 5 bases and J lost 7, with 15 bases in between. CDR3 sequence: CASSYTAGWEQYF. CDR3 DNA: TGTGCCAGTAGTTATACCGCAGGGTGGGAGCAGTACTTC.

The CDR3 region has the DNA TGTGCCAGCAGCTTGTTAGCGGCCAGTGTCCAATCCTACGAGCAGTACTTC. It yields the protein CASSLLAASVQSYEQYF. The rearrangement joins TRBV5-4 to TRBJ2-7; the D gene is possibly TRBD2 (6 bases). The V gene lost 1 base and the J gene lost 1 base, with 18 bases spanning the gap. The CDR3 is 17 residues long. CDR1 is SGHNT and CDR2 is YYREEE in the germline V gene (reference sequence).

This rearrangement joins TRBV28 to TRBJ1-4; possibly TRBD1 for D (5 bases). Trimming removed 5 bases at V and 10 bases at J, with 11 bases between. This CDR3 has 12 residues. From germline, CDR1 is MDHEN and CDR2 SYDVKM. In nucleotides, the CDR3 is TGTGCCAGCAGTCCCCAAACAGGAAAACTGTTTTTT. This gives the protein CASSPQTGKLFF.

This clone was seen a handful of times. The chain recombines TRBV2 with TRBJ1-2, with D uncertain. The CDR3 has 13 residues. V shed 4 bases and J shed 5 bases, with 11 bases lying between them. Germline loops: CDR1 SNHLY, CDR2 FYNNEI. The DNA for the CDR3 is TGTGCCAGCAGTGTTGACCCGCGGTATGGCTACACCTTC. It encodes CASSVDPRYGYTF.

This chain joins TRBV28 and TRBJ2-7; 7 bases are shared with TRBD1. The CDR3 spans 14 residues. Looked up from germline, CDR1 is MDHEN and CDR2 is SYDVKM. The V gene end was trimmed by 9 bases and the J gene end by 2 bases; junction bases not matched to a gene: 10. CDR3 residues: CARTGPTTTYEQYF. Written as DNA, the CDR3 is TGTGCCAGGACAGGGCCTACAACCACCTACGAGCAGTACTTC.

The chain's CDR3 is CASSTGTETQYF. The CDR3 coding sequence is TGTGCCAGTAGTACAGGGACGGAGACCCAGTACTTC. The chain links TRBV19 to TRBJ2-5; D is perhaps TRBD1 or TRBD2 (5 bases each). The CDR3 runs to 12 residues. CDR1 and CDR2 (germline): LNHDA, SQIVND (reference sequence). V lost 4 bases, J lost 5 bases, and 8 bases lay in between.

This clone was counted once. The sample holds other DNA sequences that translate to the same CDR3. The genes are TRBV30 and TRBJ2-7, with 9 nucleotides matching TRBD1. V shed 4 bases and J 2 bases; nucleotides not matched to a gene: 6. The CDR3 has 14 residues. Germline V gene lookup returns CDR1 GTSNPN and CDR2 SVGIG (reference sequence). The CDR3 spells CAWTQGAGTYEQYF. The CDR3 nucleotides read TGTGCCTGGACACAGGGGGCGGGGACCTACGAGCAGTACTTC.

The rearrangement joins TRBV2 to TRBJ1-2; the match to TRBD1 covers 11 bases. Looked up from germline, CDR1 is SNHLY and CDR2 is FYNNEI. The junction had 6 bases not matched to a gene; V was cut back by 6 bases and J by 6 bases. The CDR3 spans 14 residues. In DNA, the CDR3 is TGTGCCAGCAGAGTAGGACAGGGGGCTAATGGCTACACCTTC. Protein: CASRVGQGANGYTF.

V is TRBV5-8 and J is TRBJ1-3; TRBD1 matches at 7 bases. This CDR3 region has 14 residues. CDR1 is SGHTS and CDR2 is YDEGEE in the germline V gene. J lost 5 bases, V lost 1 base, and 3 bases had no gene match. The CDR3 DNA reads TGTGCCAGCAGCTTGACAGGGGAGAGAAACACCATATATTTT. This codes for CASSLTGERNTIYF. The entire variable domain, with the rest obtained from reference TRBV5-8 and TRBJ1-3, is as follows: EAGVTQSPTHLIKTRGQQATLRCSPISGHTSVYWYQQALGLGLQFLLWYDEGEERNRGNFPPRFSGRQFPNYSSELNVNALELEDSALYLCASSLTGERNTIYFGEGSWLTVV.

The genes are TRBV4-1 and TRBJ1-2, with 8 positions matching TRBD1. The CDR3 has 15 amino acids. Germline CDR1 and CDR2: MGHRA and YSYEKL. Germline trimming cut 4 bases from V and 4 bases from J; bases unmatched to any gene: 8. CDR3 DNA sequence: TGCGCCAGCAGCCCACCGGGACAGGTCGGCTATGGCTACACCTTC. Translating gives CASSPPGQVGYGYTF.

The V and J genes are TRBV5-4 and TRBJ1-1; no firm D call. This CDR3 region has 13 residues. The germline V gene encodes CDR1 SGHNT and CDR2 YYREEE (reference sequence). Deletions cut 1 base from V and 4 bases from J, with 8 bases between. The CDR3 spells CASSLRAGTEAFF. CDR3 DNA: TGTGCCAGCAGCTTGAGGGCAGGCACTGAAGCTTTCTTT.

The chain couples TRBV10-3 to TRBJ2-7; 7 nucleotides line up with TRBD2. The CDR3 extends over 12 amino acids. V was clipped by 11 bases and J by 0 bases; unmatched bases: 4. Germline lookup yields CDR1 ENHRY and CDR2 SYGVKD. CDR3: CASWEGSYEQYF. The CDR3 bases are TGTGCCTCCTGGGAGGGCTCCTACGAGCAGTACTTC.

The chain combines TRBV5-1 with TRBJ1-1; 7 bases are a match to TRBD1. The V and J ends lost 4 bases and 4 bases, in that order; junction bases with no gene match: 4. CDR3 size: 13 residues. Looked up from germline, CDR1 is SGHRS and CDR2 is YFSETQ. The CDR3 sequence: CASSIHRGTEAFF. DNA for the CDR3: TGCGCCAGCAGCATACACAGGGGCACTGAAGCTTTCTTT.